This T cell receptor (beta chain) was observed in a study of T cells of healthy individuals. TCRdb analysed the 5' RACE reads with MiXCR anew, one entry per CDR3 protein. This sample has about 57,000 distinct CDR3 sequences, with 15% to 20% found just once. The sequence derives from a human donor in good health.

CDR3 nucleotide sequence: TGTGCCTGGAGTGCGTTAGGGGAGACCCAGTACTTC. It specifies CAWSALGETQYF. J is TRBJ2-5 and V is TRBV30; no definite D call. Germline lookup yields CDR1 GTSNPN and CDR2 SVGIG (reference sequence). The CDR3 contains 12 residues. Deletions cut 1 base from V and 5 bases from J, with 8 bases between.